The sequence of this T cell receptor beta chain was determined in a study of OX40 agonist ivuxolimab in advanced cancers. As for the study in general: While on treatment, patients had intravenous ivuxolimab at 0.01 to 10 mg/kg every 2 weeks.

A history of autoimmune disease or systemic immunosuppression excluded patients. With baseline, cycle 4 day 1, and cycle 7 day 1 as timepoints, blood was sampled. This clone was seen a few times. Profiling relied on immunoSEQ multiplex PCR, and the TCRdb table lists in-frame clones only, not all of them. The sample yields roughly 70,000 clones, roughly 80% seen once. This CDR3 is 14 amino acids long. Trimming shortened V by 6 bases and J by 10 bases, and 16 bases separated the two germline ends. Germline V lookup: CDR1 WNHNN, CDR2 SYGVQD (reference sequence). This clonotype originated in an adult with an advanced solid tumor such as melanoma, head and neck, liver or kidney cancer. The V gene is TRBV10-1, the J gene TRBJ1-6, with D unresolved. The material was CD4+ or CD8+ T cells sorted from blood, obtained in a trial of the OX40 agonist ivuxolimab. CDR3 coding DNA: TGCGCCAGCAGGGATAACGCTGTTCCCTCACCCCTCCACTTT. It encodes CASRDNAVPSPLHF.